The 28 T cell receptor beta chains given below trace back to one sample, sequenced in a study of graft-versus-host responses after intestinal transplantation. The antigens of these receptors remain unknown. Clones were sequenced by immunoSEQ multiplex PCR, and TCRdb holds only the in-frame ones, with some missing. Seen here are 80,000 to 100,000 clones, approximately 91% observed once, and the top ten hold less than 0.4%. This material consisted of unstimulated CD4+ T cells sorted from spleen or lymph node cells, taken before intestinal transplant. The receptors were sampled from a human donor who received an intestinal transplant.

The chain links TRBV20-1 to TRBJ1-2; TRBD1 might be the D (5 bases). Germline CDR1 and CDR2: DFQATT and SNEGSKA (reference sequence). Trimming cost V 3 bases and J 6 bases, with 8 bases left between them. The CDR3 runs to 11 residues. The CDR3 protein is CSASGADGYTF. Written as DNA, the CDR3 is TGCAGTGCTAGTGGGGCAGATGGCTACACCTTC.

The CDR3 DNA follows: TGTGCCAGCAGCCGCGGGGGTCAGCCCCAGCATTTT. It yields the protein CASSRGGQPQHF. The rearrangement links TRBV11-2 to TRBJ1-5; D is perhaps TRBD1 (5 bases). Germline-derived CDR1 and CDR2 are SGHAT and FQNNGV. The CDR3 covers 12 residues. Trimming cost V 5 bases and J 6 bases, with 8 bases left between them.

The chain employs TRBV28 and TRBJ1-2; tentative D call: TRBD1 (5 bases). Per germline, CDR1 MDHEN and CDR2 SYDVKM. The V end lost 0 bases, the J end lost 7 bases, and 6 bases lay between the germline ends. This CDR3 region has 12 residues. The CDR3 loop is CASSLWQGGYTF. CDR3 DNA: TGTGCCAGCAGTTTATGGCAGGGTGGCTACACCTTC.

The chain recombines TRBV28 with TRBJ2-5; 7 bases agree with TRBD2. Trimming removed 8 bases from V and 5 bases from J; junction bases left unmatched: 5. CDR3 length equals 12 residues. The germline CDR1 and CDR2 sequences are MDHEN and SYDVKM. CDR3 DNA sequence: TGTGCCAGCGGGGGGGTTGGGGAGACCCAGTACTTC. It yields the protein CASGGVGETQYF.

The V call is TRBV9, the J call TRBJ1-3; TRBD1 agrees at 8 bases. J gave up 7 bases and V 0 bases, and 12 bases lay outside the gene matches. Germline CDR1 and CDR2: SGDLS and YYNGEE. The CDR3 has 17 residues. The CDR3 protein is CASSVDPAQGVKNTIYF. CDR3 nucleotide sequence: TGTGCCAGCAGCGTAGACCCAGCACAGGGGGTAAAGAACACCATATATTTT.

V usage is TRBV7-2 and J usage is TRBJ2-7; 7 bases map to TRBD1. Germline CDR1 and CDR2: SGHTA and FQGNSA. This CDR3 has 17 amino acids. Losses at the gene ends were 3 bases for V and 0 bases for J; bases not matched to a gene: 11. This chain's CDR3 is CASSFTTGTANSYEQYF. DNA of the CDR3: TGTGCCAGCAGCTTCACGACCGGGACAGCGAACTCCTACGAGCAGTACTTC.

V usage is TRBV7-9 and J usage is TRBJ2-1, with TRBD2 matching 11 bases. Trimming removed 5 bases from V and 7 bases from J; junction bases left unmatched: 4. CDR3 size: 14 residues. Germline CDR1 SEHNR, CDR2 FQNEAQ (reference sequence). Written as DNA, the CDR3 is TGTGCCAGCAGCGATAGCGGGAGGGGGAATGAGCAGTTCTTC. This translates into CASSDSGRGNEQFF.

The V gene is TRBV6-5, the J gene TRBJ2-1; no definite D call. From germline, CDR1 is MNHEY and CDR2 SVGAGI. The CDR3 extends over 11 amino acids. The V gene lost 6 bases and the J gene lost 6 bases, with 6 bases spanning the gap. The CDR3 is CASRFLNEQFF. The DNA of the CDR3 is TGTGCCAGCAGGTTCCTCAATGAGCAGTTCTTC.

The chain links TRBV30 to TRBJ1-2; D is ambiguous. This CDR3 has 12 residues. CDR1 is GTSNPN, CDR2 SVGIG, per germline (reference sequence). With 3 bases removed from V and 4 bases from J, the gap between germline ends came to 9 bases. The CDR3 sequence is CAWRKLGYGYTF. The CDR3 nucleotides read TGTGCCTGGAGGAAACTCGGCTATGGCTACACCTTC.

This chain links TRBV28 with TRBJ2-7; 11 bases are a match to TRBD1. Germline-derived CDR1 and CDR2 are MDHEN and SYDVKM. The CDR3 has 15 residues. V lost 8 bases to trimming and J lost 7 bases; unmatched junction nucleotides: 13. The CDR3 reads CASGNYGQGAGEQYF. CDR3 nucleotides: TGTGCCAGCGGCAACTACGGACAGGGGGCAGGAGAGCAGTACTTC. The full variable domain, completed using reference TRBV28 and TRBJ2-7, is DVKVTQSSRYLVKRTGEKVFLECVQDMDHENMFWYRQDPGLGLRLIYFSYDVKMKEKGDIPEGYSVSREKKERFSLILESASTNQTSMYLCASGNYGQGAGEQYFGPGTRLTVT.

The chain couples TRBV27 to TRBJ2-5, with D perhaps TRBD2 (6 bases). V dropped 8 bases and J dropped 0 bases, with 34 bases sitting between them. There are 21 residues in the CDR3. CDR1 and CDR2 from the germline V gene are MNHEY and SMNVEV (reference sequence). The CDR3 DNA follows: TGTGCCAGCCATCCCAAGGCGAGGAGGGACTTCTTGCCTCCGTACCAAGAGACCCAGTACTTC. Amino acids: CASHPKARRDFLPPYQETQYF.

The CDR3 loop reads CASSEYLETQYF. CDR3 coding DNA: TGTGCCAGCAGTGAATATTTGGAGACCCAGTACTTC. This sequence joins TRBV6-1 and TRBJ2-5; D remains unclear. Germline values: CDR1 MNHNS, CDR2 SASEGT. V lost 2 bases to trimming and J lost 5 bases, with 6 bases between them. This CDR3 has 12 residues.

The V and J genes are TRBV7-3 and TRBJ2-6; weak D call: TRBD1 (5 bases). The V gene's germline CDR1 is SGHTA and CDR2 FQGTGA. V lost 0 bases, J lost 2 bases, and 14 bases lay in between. This CDR3 has 18 residues. The CDR3 sequence: CASSLTSGQGAGANVLTF. The CDR3 nucleotides read TGTGCCAGCAGCTTAACGTCTGGGCAGGGCGCTGGGGCCAACGTCCTGACTTTC.

The chain carries TRBV25-1 and TRBJ1-4; 7 nucleotides align to TRBD1. The germline V gene encodes CDR1 MGHDK and CDR2 SYGVNS. V shed 3 bases and J 3 bases; nucleotides not matched to a gene: 4. The CDR3 consists of 15 residues. CDR3 sequence reads: CASSDVTGANEKLFF. In DNA form, the CDR3 reads TGTGCCAGCAGTGACGTCACAGGGGCTAATGAAAAACTGTTTTTT.

There are a few counts of this clone. The V and J genes are TRBV2 and TRBJ2-7, with 7 bases that match TRBD1. This CDR3 is built from 14 residues. CDR1 and CDR2 (germline): SNHLY, FYNNEI. V was clipped by 5 bases and J by 2 bases; unmatched bases: 6. CDR3 protein: CASSPTGIPYEQYF. CDR3 DNA sequence: TGTGCCAGCAGTCCGACAGGGATTCCCTACGAGCAGTACTTC.

The chain couples TRBV11-2 to TRBJ2-7; 9 nucleotides agree with TRBD1. V gave up 2 bases and J gave up 2 bases; unmatched junction bases: 4. Germline CDR1 reads SGHAT; CDR2 reads FQNNGV. The CDR3 is 15 amino acids. The CDR3 region has the DNA TGTGCCAGCAGCTTAACCAGACAGGGGGCCTACGAGCAGTACTTC. Residues: CASSLTRQGAYEQYF.

The rearrangement uses TRBV9 and TRBJ2-7; 8 bases fit TRBD1. In germline, CDR1 is SGDLS, CDR2 YYNGEE. Germline trimming cut 4 bases from V and 1 base from J; bases unmatched to any gene: 7. The CDR3 has 15 amino acids. The CDR3 loop is CASSPSGTGSYEQYF. The CDR3 DNA reads TGTGCCAGCAGCCCCTCCGGGACAGGATCCTACGAGCAGTACTTC.

This clone was observed once. The chain joins TRBV30 to TRBJ1-5, with 11 bases fitting TRBD1. The CDR3 is 18 residues long. Germline V lookup: CDR1 GTSNPN, CDR2 SVGIG (reference sequence). V lost 2 bases, J lost 4 bases, and 13 bases stayed unmatched. The DNA of the CDR3 is TGTGCCTGGAGTCCAAAGGGGACCTGGGACAGGGGGAATCAGCCCCAGCATTTT. Translating it yields CAWSPKGTWDRGNQPQHF. The full variable domain, its missing parts supplied by reference TRBV30 and TRBJ1-5, is SQTIHQWPATLVQPVGSPLSLECTVEGTSNPNLYWYRQAAGRGLQLLFYSVGIGQISSEVPQNLSASRPQDRQFILSSKKLLLSDSGFYLCAWSPKGTWDRGNQPQHFGDGTRLSIL.

V and J are TRBV10-3 and TRBJ2-1; 10 positions match TRBD1. The J segment lost 8 bases and the V segment lost 9 bases, leaving 4 bases of the junction unmatched. Germline-derived CDR1 and CDR2 are ENHRY and SYGVKD. The CDR3 has 12 amino acids. In nucleotides, the CDR3 is TGTGCCATTGGACAGGGGGGCGATGAGCAGTTCTTC. This codes for CAIGQGGDEQFF.

The chain recombines TRBV2 with TRBJ1-5, with D perhaps TRBD1 (5 bases). This CDR3 spans 13 amino acids. From germline, CDR1 is SNHLY and CDR2 FYNNEI. V was shortened by 6 bases and J by 0 bases, with 6 bases between the two germline ends. This CDR3 reads CASSRDSNQPQHF. Here the CDR3 DNA reads TGTGCCAGCAGCAGGGATAGCAATCAGCCCCAGCATTTT.

The rearrangement joins TRBV5-1 to TRBJ1-2, with D maybe TRBD1 (5 bases). The V gene lost 4 bases and the J gene lost 7 bases, with 17 bases spanning the gap. The CDR3 sequence is 14 residues long. Per germline, CDR1 SGHRS and CDR2 YFSETQ. CDR3 loop: CASSPDGRAAGYTF. DNA of the CDR3: TGCGCCAGCAGCCCGGACGGCAGGGCGGCTGGCTACACCTTC.

The J gene is TRBJ2-7, the V gene TRBV5-1; TRBD1 matches at 8 bases. The germline V gene has CDR1 SGHRS and CDR2 YFSETQ. CDR3 length equals 13 residues. Trimming removed 8 bases from V and 3 bases from J; junction bases left unmatched: 7. Here the CDR3 DNA reads TGCGCCAGTCGGCTAGGGACAGGCTACGAGCAGTACTTC. Translated, it gives CASRLGTGYEQYF.

The rearrangement links TRBV28 to TRBJ2-1, with D perhaps matching TRBD1 (5 bases). Germline loops: CDR1 MDHEN, CDR2 SYDVKM. This CDR3 is built from 13 residues. Trimming removed 3 bases at V and 3 bases at J, with 6 bases between. The CDR3 sequence is CASSFDSYNEQFF. CDR3 sequence (DNA): TGTGCCAGCAGTTTTGACAGCTACAATGAGCAGTTCTTC.

The rearrangement links TRBV11-2 to TRBJ2-7, with 7 nucleotides matching TRBD1. This CDR3 region has 14 residues. Losses at the gene ends were 3 bases for V and 2 bases for J; bases not matched to a gene: 4. Germline V gene data show CDR1 as SGHAT and CDR2 as FQNNGV. CDR3: CASSLGDSTYEQYF. The CDR3 nucleotides are TGTGCCAGCAGCTTGGGGGACAGCACCTACGAGCAGTACTTC.

The count of this clone is one. V is TRBV27 and J is TRBJ1-2, with 9 bases matching TRBD1. The CDR3 sequence is 13 residues long. With 6 bases clipped from V and 7 bases from J, the junction kept 6 bases outside the gene matches. Germline values: CDR1 MNHEY, CDR2 SMNVEV (reference sequence). The CDR3 DNA sequence: TGTGCCAGCAGGGCGGACAGGGGAGGTGGCTACACCTTC. It yields the protein CASRADRGGGYTF.

The genes are TRBV28 and TRBJ2-4; TRBD2 might be the D (5 bases). Germline V CDR1 and CDR2: MDHEN, SYDVKM. V was pared by 5 bases and J by 0 bases, with 11 bases between. The CDR3 totals 15 residues. The CDR3 region is CASSPAGLAKNIQYF. The CDR3 DNA sequence: TGTGCCAGCAGTCCAGCTGGACTAGCCAAAAACATTCAGTACTTC.

In this sample, this clone turned up once. This sequence joins TRBV23-1 and TRBJ1-5; 7 positions agree with TRBD1. TRBV23-1 is an ORF; its function is uncertain. This CDR3 region has 16 residues. The V segment lost 3 bases and the J segment 0 bases; nucleotides outside the gene matches: 5. This CDR3 reads CASSHHRGNSNQPQHF. CDR3 coding DNA: TGCGCCAGCAGTCACCACAGGGGAAATAGCAATCAGCCCCAGCATTTT.

The chain couples TRBV27 to TRBJ2-7; D gene unclear. CDR1 MNHEY and CDR2 SMNVEV come from the germline V gene (reference sequence). V lost 6 bases and J lost 3, with 18 bases in between. The CDR3 consists of 15 residues. The CDR3 reads CASRDVSGFVYEQYF. The CDR3 DNA sequence: TGTGCCAGCAGGGATGTATCAGGATTTGTCTACGAGCAGTACTTC.